The T cell receptor beta chain under discussion was sequenced for a study of control samples from healthy donors and cancer patients. The CDR3 is 14 residues long. Trimming cost V 6 bases and J 1 base, with 10 bases left between them. CDR1 is MDHEN, CDR2 SYDVKM, per germline. Sequencing was performed with immunoSEQ multiplex PCR; in TCRdb, only in-frame clones are kept and a portion is missing. The top ten hold 6.5% to 9% of the sample, which has about 120,000 clones, 90% to 95% seen once. This TCR came from a woman younger than 30 in good health. The specimen sequenced was blood. The chain recombines TRBV28 with TRBJ1-3; D is undetermined. The CDR3 loop reads CASRVGASGNTIYF. The DNA for the CDR3 is TGTGCCAGCAGGGTGGGTGCATCTGGAAACACCATATATTTT. Supplemented by reference TRBV28 and TRBJ1-3, the full variable domain reads DVKVTQSSRYLVKRTGEKVFLECVQDMDHENMFWYRQDPGLGLRLIYFSYDVKMKEKGDIPEGYSVSREKKERFSLILESASTNQTSMYLCASRVGASGNTIYFGEGSWLTVV.